The clone carrying this T cell receptor (beta chain) has more than one count but fewer than ten. Its matching antigen is unknown. This sample was taken from a study of identical twins. TCRdb used MiXCR to reprocess the 5' RACE reads, holding one entry per CDR3 protein. The data hold some 320,000 distinct CDR3 sequences, with 12% observed a single time. Trimming left V 3 bases short and J 2 bases short, with 17 bases between. Germline V gene data show CDR1 as LGHDT and CDR2 as YNNKEL (reference sequence). The CDR3 is 18 amino acids. The study, taken as a whole, reports: There were fewer insertions in abundant cord blood beta clonotypes, but memory repertoires showed no such pattern. Findings came from cross-sectional statistics, without long-term follow-up of donors.

The same sample was also studied in work on yellow fever vaccine responses in identical twins.

The origin of this receptor is a young woman in good health. V gene TRBV3-1 combines with J gene TRBJ2-6, with a weak D call TRBD2 (5 bases). The sequenced sample was CD8+ T cells sorted from blood. CDR3 region: CASSHAREKGTGANVLTF. The CDR3 DNA is TGTGCCAGCAGCCACGCGAGGGAGAAGGGAACTGGGGCCAACGTCCTGACTTTC.